This passage covers 11 T cell receptor beta chains from one sample sequenced in a study of blood T cell repertoires in COVID-19. Assay used: immunoSEQ multiplex PCR; TCRdb lists only in-frame clones, some missing. The sample contains 200,000 to 250,000 clones, approximately 80% of which appear only once. The sequenced material came from PBMCs or T cells enriched from blood (not recorded which). Receptors originate from a woman in her 40s with acute COVID-19.

The chain uses TRBV5-1 and TRBJ1-1, with a tentative D call TRBD1 (6 bases). Germline CDR1 and CDR2: SGHRS and YFSETQ. V lost 2 bases and J lost 0, with 11 bases in between. CDR3 length equals 15 residues. As DNA, the CDR3 is TGCGCCAGCAGCTTCTCGACAGGCATGAACACTGAAGCTTTCTTT. This gives the protein CASSFSTGMNTEAFF.

The chain joins TRBV19 to TRBJ2-7; 7 positions agree with TRBD1. Germline CDR1 and CDR2: LNHDA and SQIVND (reference sequence). J lost 1 base, V lost 3 bases, and 6 bases had no gene match. The CDR3 runs 15 residues. CDR3 protein: CASSISGTESYEQYF. For the CDR3, the DNA is TGTGCCAGTAGTATCTCCGGGACAGAATCCTACGAGCAGTACTTC.

In this sample, this clone turned up a few times. The sample holds other DNA sequences that translate to the same CDR3. The chain has TRBV18 and TRBJ1-6; TRBD1 agrees at 9 bases. V lost 3 bases to trimming and J lost 7 bases; unmatched junction nucleotides: 1. Looked up from germline, CDR1 is KGHSH and CDR2 is LQKENI. CDR3 length: 14 amino acids. In DNA form, the CDR3 reads TGTGCCAGCTCACCTGGACAGGGGAATTCACCCCTCCACTTT. Protein: CASSPGQGNSPLHF.

The rearrangement links TRBV18 to TRBJ2-7; D call uncertain. The V end was cut by 1 base, the J end by 3 bases, with 13 bases between. Germline CDR1 KGHSH, CDR2 LQKENI. The CDR3 is 15 amino acids. CDR3 bases: TGTGCCAGCTCACCACAAGTGCGGCGGATCTACGAGCAGTACTTC. It specifies CASSPQVRRIYEQYF.

The chain employs TRBV7-2 and TRBJ2-1; TRBD1 aligns across 8 bases. The CDR3 runs 15 residues. Germline values: CDR1 SGHTA, CDR2 FQGNSA. V lost 1 base to trimming and J lost 1 base; unmatched junction nucleotides: 0. The DNA of the CDR3 is TGTGCCAGCAGCTTAGACAGGGGGTCCTACAATGAGCAGTTCTTC. Its translation is CASSLDRGSYNEQFF.

The chain employs TRBV12-3 or TRBV12-4 and TRBJ1-3; no clear D gene. The germline V and J ends were trimmed by 5 bases and 5 bases, with 7 bases remaining between them. This CDR3 comprises 12 residues. For the CDR3, the DNA is TGTGCCAGCAGTCCTCTCCGAAACACCATATATTTT. Translated, it gives CASSPLRNTIYF.

V is TRBV5-1 and J is TRBJ2-3; 7 bases agree with TRBD2. This CDR3 comprises 13 residues. Germline V lookup: CDR1 SGHRS, CDR2 YFSETQ. V dropped 7 bases and J dropped 6; count of bases not matched to a gene: 8. CDR3 DNA: TGCGCCAGCGGCGGCGGGGGAGACGATACGCAGTATTTT. Its protein product is CASGGGGDDTQYF.

This clone has a single count. The V call is TRBV5-4, the J call TRBJ1-2; D might be TRBD1 (5 bases). V was cut by 4 bases and J by 2 bases, with 9 bases left in between. The CDR3 covers 13 residues. Germline CDR1 reads SGHNT; CDR2 reads YYREEE (reference sequence). The CDR3 bases are TGTGCCAGCAGCCCTGACAGAAACTATGGCTACACCTTC. Amino acids: CASSPDRNYGYTF.

The gene calls are TRBV6-5 and TRBJ1-1, with D unresolved. CDR1 and CDR2 from the germline V gene are MNHEY and SVGAGI. This CDR3 comprises 16 residues. The V and J ends lost 0 bases and 0 bases respectively, with 11 bases between them. Written as DNA, the CDR3 is TGTGCCAGCAGTTACTCGAAGAACAGAGTGAACACTGAAGCTTTCTTT. Translated: CASSYSKNRVNTEAFF.

The chain carries TRBV4-1 and TRBJ1-1; a possible D gene is TRBD1 (6 bases). The V end lost 1 base, the J end lost 1 base, and 13 bases lay between the germline ends. In germline, CDR1 is MGHRA, CDR2 YSYEKL. The CDR3 is 16 amino acids. This chain's CDR3 is CASSQGVDRWNTEAFF. The CDR3 DNA sequence: TGCGCCAGCAGCCAAGGTGTGGACAGATGGAACACTGAAGCTTTCTTT.

CDR3 DNA: TGTGCCAGCAGCGGGCGGGGAGATACGCAGTATTTT. It is translated as CASSGRGDTQYF. The chain has TRBV5-6 and TRBJ2-3, with D perhaps TRBD2 (6 bases). This CDR3 comprises 12 residues. Germline CDR1 reads SGHDT; CDR2 reads YYEEEE. The germline V and J ends were trimmed by 4 bases and 5 bases, with 8 bases remaining between them.